The 13 T cell receptor beta chains below all came from one sample that was sequenced in a study of T-cell memory formation after mild COVID-19. MiXCR, applied by TCRdb to the 5' RACE reads, yields one record per CDR3 protein. The data show around 310,000 distinct CDR3 sequences, with roughly 15% seen just once and 20% to 25% held by the top ten. Input material: PBMCs or a T cell subset sorted from them (not recorded which). The receptors come from a man aged 18 to 35 who had mild COVID-19 (a few samples of this study predate the infection). Cell type and time point are not known.

The chain uses TRBV5-6 and TRBJ2-7; D remains unclear. The germline CDR1 and CDR2 sequences are SGHDT and YYEEEE. CDR3 size: 12 residues. V was clipped by 5 bases and J by 3 bases, with 9 bases between them. The CDR3 DNA sequence: TGTGCCAGCAGTAACAGCTACTACGAGCAGTACTTC. It is translated as CASSNSYYEQYF.

This clonotype was found a few times. The chain carries TRBV20-1 and TRBJ1-3; D remains unclear. V gave up 2 bases and J gave up 2 bases, with 10 bases separating them. Germline values: CDR1 DFQATT, CDR2 SNEGSKA (reference sequence). This CDR3 contains 14 residues. Here the CDR3 reads CSARFVGTGNTIYF. CDR3 sequence (DNA): TGCAGTGCTAGATTCGTAGGGACTGGAAACACCATATATTTT.

V gene TRBV7-9 combines with J gene TRBJ2-1, with a weak D call TRBD1 (6 bases). CDR1 and CDR2 from the germline V gene are SEHNR and FQNEAQ (reference sequence). Trimming cost V 5 bases and J 3 bases, with 14 bases left between them. The CDR3 totals 15 residues. The DNA for the CDR3 is TGTGCCAGCAGCCACCCCCGGGACAACTACAATGAGCAGTTCTTC. Translation gives CASSHPRDNYNEQFF.

The genes are TRBV9 and TRBJ1-5; the D is unclear. CDR3 length: 15 residues. The V end was cut by 0 bases, the J end by 3 bases, with 10 bases between. In germline, CDR1 is SGDLS, CDR2 YYNGEE. The CDR3 nucleotides read TGTGCCAGCAGCGTAGGGTCCGGGCTCAATCAGCCCCAGCATTTT. This gives the protein CASSVGSGLNQPQHF.

V and J are TRBV20-1 and TRBJ1-2; 9 nucleotides line up with TRBD1. Germline lookup yields CDR1 DFQATT and CDR2 SNEGSKA (reference sequence). The CDR3 has 15 amino acids. Germline trimming cut 5 bases from V and 4 bases from J; bases unmatched to any gene: 11. The CDR3 loop is CSAGTGTAGGYGYTF. The CDR3 bases are TGCAGTGCTGGGACAGGGACGGCAGGGGGCTATGGCTACACCTTC.

The rearrangement uses TRBV4-1 and TRBJ2-1, with 10 bases that match TRBD2. The length of the CDR3 is 14 residues. With V trimmed by 7 bases and J by 8 bases, 8 bases remained unmatched. The germline V gene has CDR1 MGHRA and CDR2 YSYEKL. This CDR3 is CASKSSGGGDEQFF. In DNA form, the CDR3 reads TGCGCCAGCAAATCTAGCGGGGGCGGGGATGAGCAGTTCTTC.

There are many counts of this clonotype. The chain couples TRBV20-1 to TRBJ2-4; no definite D call. Trimming left V 6 bases short and J 0 bases short, with 9 bases between. Germline assignment: CDR1 DFQATT and CDR2 SNEGSKA (reference sequence). The CDR3 covers 13 residues. CDR3 sequence reads: CSAADLAKNIQYF. In nucleotides, the CDR3 is TGCAGTGCGGCAGATTTAGCCAAAAACATTCAGTACTTC.

In its sample, this clonotype was seen a few times. The genes are TRBV4-2 and TRBJ1-5; tentative D call: TRBD1 (6 bases). Germline V gene data show CDR1 as LGHNA and CDR2 as YNFKEQ. The CDR3 consists of 16 residues. V lost 0 bases and J 5 bases, leaving 14 bases between the germline ends. The CDR3: CASSQDLRTEDQPQHF. The CDR3 DNA is TGTGCCAGCAGCCAAGATCTCAGGACAGAAGATCAGCCCCAGCATTTT.

This clonotype was detected a few times. This sequence joins TRBV10-1 and TRBJ1-2; no definite D call. Germline CDR1 WNHNN, CDR2 SYGVQD (reference sequence). The CDR3 is 13 residues long. Trimming shortened V by 8 bases and J by 8 bases, and 18 bases separated the two germline ends. DNA of the CDR3: TGCGCCAGCCACCTCCTAGACGGCGCGGGCTACACCTTC. Its translation is CASHLLDGAGYTF.

This clonotype came up many times. The chain's CDR3 is CSASPPGLTGANVLTF. In nucleotides, the CDR3 is TGCAGTGCTTCTCCACCGGGTCTCACTGGGGCCAACGTCCTGACTTTC. The V call is TRBV20-1, the J call TRBJ2-6; D uncertain. The V and J ends lost 5 bases and 2 bases respectively, with 16 bases between them. CDR3 length equals 16 residues. The germline V gene has CDR1 DFQATT and CDR2 SNEGSKA (reference sequence).

This clonotype was counted at least ten times. This sequence joins TRBV4-1 and TRBJ2-3; the D gene is possibly TRBD2 (6 bases). Germline V gives CDR1 MGHRA, CDR2 YSYEKL. The CDR3 runs to 15 residues. The ends were cut back, 4 bases at V and 6 bases at J, with 17 bases in the middle. In DNA form, the CDR3 reads TGCGCCAGCAGCCTCTACGGGGGATCAACGGATACGCAGTATTTT. Translated: CASSLYGGSTDTQYF.

This clonotype has more than one count but fewer than ten. The V and J genes are TRBV4-1 and TRBJ2-4; D possibly corresponds to TRBD2 (7 bases). There are 11 residues in the CDR3. V lost 3 bases to trimming and J lost 15 bases, with 12 bases between them. The V gene's germline CDR1 is MGHRA and CDR2 YSYEKL. CDR3 DNA: TGCGCCAGCAGCCATGCGGGGGCTCTGTACTTC. This sequence encodes CASSHAGALYF.

This chain links TRBV3-1 with TRBJ2-7, with D perhaps TRBD2 (5 bases). V was shortened by 0 bases and J by 1 base, with 7 bases between the two germline ends. Germline lookup yields CDR1 LGHDT and CDR2 YNNKEL (reference sequence). This CDR3 spans 14 amino acids. CDR3 nucleotides: TGTGCCAGCAGCCAAGAGAGCGGTTCCTACGAGCAGTACTTC. Its protein product is CASSQESGSYEQYF.